This T cell receptor (beta chain) was profiled in a study of CD8+CD57+ T cells in acquired aplastic anemia. For the study at large: The average for DNA from sorted CD4+ and CD8+ cells was roughly 3 ug.

It was patients with CD8+CD57+ cell expansion by flow cytometry who were chosen for sequencing. The template for TCR beta VDJ and CDR3 sequence profiling was genomic DNA. From the reads, TCRdb called clonotypes with MiXCR, one entry per CDR3 protein. Among around 150,000 distinct CDR3 sequences listed, 71% were seen once. J was trimmed by 7 bases and V by 9 bases; bases with no gene match: 4. Germline loops: CDR1 WSHSY, CDR2 SAAADI. CDR3 length equals 13 residues. The sample taken for sequencing was sorted CD4+, CD8+, or CD8+CD57+ T cells (not recorded which) from PBMCs. The clonotype comes from a human donor with aplastic anemia. V and J are TRBV10-2 and TRBJ2-1; TRBD2 matches 12 bases. Written as DNA, the CDR3 is TGCGCCAGTAATCTAGCGGGAGGGAATGAGCAGTTCTTC. Its protein is CASNLAGGNEQFF.